These T cell receptor beta chains were read from a single sample in a study of spatial heterogeneity in lung cancer. TCRdb re-analysed the 5' RACE reads in MiXCR, keeping a single row per CDR3 protein. The repertoire holds roughly 120,000 distinct CDR3 sequences, 9% to 15% seen once, with 16% in the top ten. Source: PBMCs, taken at follow-up. Every receptor here comes from a male donor with early-stage non-small cell lung cancer. CDR3s include the opening cysteine and the closing phenylalanine or tryptophan. Each record gives: J gene, D gene, V gene, clone size, CDR3 protein, CDR3 DNA. D genes are given only for firm matches. Rows may omit the clone size; those that give it use once, few, many or a size class.

>TRBJ1-6|.|TRBV4-1|many
CASSQGGGNSPLHF
TGCGCCAGCAGCCAAGGGGGAGGAAATTCACCCCTCCACTTT
>TRBJ2-5|TRBD1|TRBV7-3|.
CASSFPPPDRAETQYF
TGTGCCAGCAGCTTCCCACCTCCGGACAGGGCGGAGACCCAGTACTTC
>TRBJ2-7|.|TRBV20-1|many
CSVTGLTYEQYF
TGCAGTGTTACGGGGCTAACCTACGAGCAGTACTTC
>TRBJ1-4|TRBD1|TRBV20-1|few
CSARPTGGNEKLFF
TGCAGTGCTAGACCGACAGGGGGGAACGAAAAACTGTTTTTT
>TRBJ1-5|.|TRBV28|many
CASRSQGRAQPQHF
TGTGCCAGCAGAAGTCAGGGAAGGGCTCAGCCCCAGCATTTT
>TRBJ2-7|TRBD2|TRBV18|.
CASSTSKRGYEQYF
TGTGCCAGCTCAACATCCAAGCGGGGCTACGAGCAGTACTTC
>TRBJ1-2|.|TRBV7-8|many
CASSQGQSNYGYTF
TGTGCCAGCAGTCAGGGACAATCTAACTATGGCTACACCTTC
>TRBJ2-3|TRBD2|TRBV4-2|few
CASSPGLAGPRGTDTQYF
TGTGCCAGCAGCCCGGGACTAGCGGGGCCCCGAGGCACAGATACGCAGTATTTT
>TRBJ1-6|.|TRBV7-9|.
CASSSRGGVDSPLHF
TGTGCCAGCAGCTCCCGGGGCGGTGTGGATTCACCCCTCCACTTT
>TRBJ2-7|TRBD1|TRBV13|few
CASSPRERTGTYEQYF
TGTGCCAGCAGCCCCCGTGAGCGGACAGGGACCTACGAGCAGTACTTC
>TRBJ2-5|TRBD1|TRBV6-6|.
CASSFRYRDSQETQYF
TGTGCCAGCAGCTTTCGATACCGGGACAGCCAAGAGACCCAGTACTTC
>TRBJ1-4|.|TRBV7-2|.
CASSRGAREKLFF
TGTGCCAGCAGCCGAGGGGCGCGTGAAAAACTGTTTTTT
>TRBJ1-5|TRBD1|TRBV19|.
CASSHQQGNQPQHF
TGTGCCAGTAGTCATCAACAGGGGAATCAGCCCCAGCATTTT
>TRBJ2-7|.|TRBV27|many
CASSLRTTDFPYEQYF
TGTGCCAGCAGTTTACGGACGACAGACTTTCCCTACGAGCAGTACTTC
>TRBJ2-7|TRBD2|TRBV18|.
CASSPRGLAYEQYF
TGTGCCAGCTCACCACGGGGACTAGCGTACGAGCAGTACTTC
>TRBJ2-2|.|TRBV4-3|few
CASSHIRAGELFF
TGCGCCAGCAGCCACATTAGAGCCGGGGAGCTGTTTTTT
>TRBJ2-5|.|TRBV6-5|many
CASRHQETQYF
TGTGCCAGCAGACACCAAGAGACCCAGTACTTC
>TRBJ1-2|TRBD1|TRBV7-2|.
CASSLDHRGDGYTF
TGTGCCAGCAGCTTAGATCACAGGGGGGATGGCTACACCTTC
>TRBJ1-6|.|TRBV12-3/TRBV12-4|.
CASSFTNSPLHF
TGTGCCAGCAGTTTCACCAATTCACCCCTCCACTTT
>TRBJ2-5|.|TRBV19|.
CASSNTRQETQYF
TGTGCCAGTAGTAATACCCGCCAAGAGACCCAGTACTTC
>TRBJ2-7|.|TRBV5-1|many
CASSLQGPYEQYF
TGCGCCAGCAGCTTGCAGGGACCTTACGAGCAGTACTTC
>TRBJ1-6|TRBD1|TRBV9|.
CASSTRGESPLHF
TGTGCCAGCAGCACCAGGGGGGAGTCACCCCTCCACTTT
>TRBJ2-3|TRBD1|TRBV10-3|.
CAISAWGQENTDTQYF
TGTGCCATCAGCGCCTGGGGACAGGAAAACACAGATACGCAGTATTTT
>TRBJ2-4|.|TRBV5-4|many
CASSYLAGQNIQYF
TGTGCCAGCAGCTATCTCGCAGGGCAGAACATTCAGTACTTC
>TRBJ2-3|.|TRBV3-1|.
CASSQRGSPDTQYF
TGTGCCAGCAGCCAGCGGGGAAGCCCAGATACGCAGTATTTT
>TRBJ2-3|.|TRBV3-1|.
CASSQTDTQYF
TGTGCCAGCAGCCAGACAGATACGCAGTATTTT
>TRBJ2-5|.|TRBV2|.
CASKRRQVLMETQYF
TGTGCCAGCAAGAGAAGACAGGTTTTGATGGAGACCCAGTACTTC
>TRBJ2-3|.|TRBV15|many
CATSEGRLSTDTQYF
TGTGCCACCAGCGAAGGGCGGCTGAGCACAGATACGCAGTATTTT
>TRBJ2-5|TRBD1|TRBV10-2|many
CASGQGLKETQYF
TGCGCCAGCGGACAGGGGCTTAAGGAGACCCAGTACTTC
>TRBJ1-3|.|TRBV7-9|.
CASSLVDSGNTIYF
TGTGCCAGCAGCTTAGTTGACTCTGGAAACACCATATATTTT
>TRBJ1-2|TRBD1|TRBV28|few
CASSSGTGVLHYGYTF
TGTGCCAGCAGTTCCGGGACAGGGGTGCTTCACTATGGCTACACCTTC
>TRBJ2-2|.|TRBV29-1|.
CSGGHPNTGELFF
TGCAGTGGGGGACACCCGAACACCGGGGAGCTGTTTTTT
>TRBJ2-3|.|TRBV4-1|many
CASSQDLWPDTQYF
TGCGCCAGCAGCCAAGATCTTTGGCCAGATACGCAGTATTTT
>TRBJ1-1|.|TRBV4-1|.
CASSHFGRRTEAFF
TGCGCCAGCAGCCATTTCGGGCGGCGGACTGAAGCTTTCTTT
>TRBJ2-1|.|TRBV27|.
CASSPYRDTHNEQFF
TGTGCCAGCAGTCCATACAGGGACACACACAATGAGCAGTTCTTC
>TRBJ2-3|.|TRBV5-1|.
CASRKNFRTDTQYF
TGCGCCAGCAGAAAGAATTTTCGCACAGATACGCAGTATTTT
>TRBJ1-1|.|TRBV7-3|many
CASSFKSGGAAAFF
TGTGCCAGCAGCTTTAAATCCGGGGGCGCAGCAGCTTTCTTT
>TRBJ2-3|TRBD2|TRBV3-1|few
CASSQAGTSGGDSTDTQYF
TGTGCCAGCAGCCAAGCTGGGACTAGCGGGGGGGATAGCACAGATACGCAGTATTTT
>TRBJ1-2|TRBD1|TRBV7-2|many
CASSLNRGGYTF
TGTGCCAGCAGCTTAAACAGGGGCGGCTACACCTTC
>TRBJ1-6|.|TRBV21-1|few
CASDRASYSPLHF
TGTGCCAGCGACAGGGCTAGTTATTCACCCCTCCACTTT
>TRBJ2-3|.|TRBV12-3/TRBV12-4|.
CASSYALTASTDTQYF
TGTGCCAGCAGTTACGCTTTGACAGCCAGCACAGATACGCAGTATTTT
>TRBJ2-3|.|TRBV7-3|.
CASSLNAAGKTDTQYF
TGTGCCAGCAGCTTAAACGCCGCAGGGAAGACAGATACGCAGTATTTT
>TRBJ2-1|.|TRBV2|many
CASSYSHNEQFF
TGTGCCAGCAGTTACTCTCACAATGAGCAGTTCTTC